The T cell receptor (beta chain) described here comes from a study of shared clonotypes between healthy human individuals. Study-wide points: Shared clonotypes across all four donors exceeded non-shared ones in generation probability.

V dropped 8 bases and J dropped 5; count of bases not matched to a gene: 7. The germline V gene has CDR1 SNHLY and CDR2 FYNNEI. The CDR3 spans 13 residues. In regard to this clone: What it recognizes is unknown.

Sequencing was performed with immunoSEQ multiplex PCR; in TCRdb, only in-frame clones are kept and a portion is missing. The sample holds about 2.3 million clones, roughly 90% seen once. Free of recent acute infections or vaccinations, the donors were healthy HIV-negative adults. The genes are TRBV2 and TRBJ1-1; 8 bases agree with TRBD1. Material for sequencing was naive CD4+ T cells from PBMCs. Documented subset: CD45RA+ positively selected. This TCR was recovered from a man aged 18-30 years in good health. Some clones in this sample may be carry-over from other donors' samples. The CDR3 coding sequence is TGTGCCAGCGCCAGACAGGGGAGGACTGAAGCTTTCTTT. As protein: CASARQGRTEAFF.